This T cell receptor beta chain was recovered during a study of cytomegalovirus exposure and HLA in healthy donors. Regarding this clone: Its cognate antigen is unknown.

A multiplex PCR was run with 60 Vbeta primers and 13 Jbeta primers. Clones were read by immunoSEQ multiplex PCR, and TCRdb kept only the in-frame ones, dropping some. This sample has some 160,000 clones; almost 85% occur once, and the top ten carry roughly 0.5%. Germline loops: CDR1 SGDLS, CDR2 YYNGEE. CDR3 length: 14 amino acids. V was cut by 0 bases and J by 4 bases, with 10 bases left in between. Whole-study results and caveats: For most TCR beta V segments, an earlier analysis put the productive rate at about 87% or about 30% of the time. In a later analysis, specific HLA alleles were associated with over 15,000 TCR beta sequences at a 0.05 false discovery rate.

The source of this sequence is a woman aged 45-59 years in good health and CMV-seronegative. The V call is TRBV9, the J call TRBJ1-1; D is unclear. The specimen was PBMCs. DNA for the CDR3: TGTGCCAGCAGCGTAGGGGCGCAGTCCACTGAAGCTTTCTTT. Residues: CASSVGAQSTEAFF.